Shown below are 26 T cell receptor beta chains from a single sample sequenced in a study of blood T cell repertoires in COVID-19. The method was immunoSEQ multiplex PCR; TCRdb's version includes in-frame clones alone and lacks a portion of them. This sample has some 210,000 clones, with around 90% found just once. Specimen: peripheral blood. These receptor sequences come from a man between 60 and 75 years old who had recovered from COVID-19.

CDR3 DNA: TGTGCCAGTAATATGCGCTCTGGAAACACCATATATTTT. Protein: CASNMRSGNTIYF. The chain is built from TRBV19 and TRBJ1-3; no definite D call. Per the germline V gene, CDR1 is LNHDA and CDR2 is SQIVND (reference sequence). With 7 bases removed from V and 0 bases from J, the gap between germline ends came to 7 bases. The CDR3 contains 13 residues.

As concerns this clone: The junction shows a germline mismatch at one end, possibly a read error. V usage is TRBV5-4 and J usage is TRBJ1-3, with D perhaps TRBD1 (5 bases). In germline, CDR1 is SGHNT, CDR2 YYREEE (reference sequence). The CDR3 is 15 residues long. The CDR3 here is CASSLGGGSGNTIYF. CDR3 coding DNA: TGTGCCAGCAGTTTGGGGGGGGGCTCTGGAAACACCATATATTTT.

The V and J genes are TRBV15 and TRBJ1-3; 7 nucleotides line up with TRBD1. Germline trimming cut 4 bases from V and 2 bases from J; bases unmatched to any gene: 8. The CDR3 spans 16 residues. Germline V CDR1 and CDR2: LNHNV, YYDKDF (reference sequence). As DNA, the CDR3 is TGTGCCACCAGCACAAACACAGGGGAGGCTGGAAACACCATATATTTT. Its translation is CATSTNTGEAGNTIYF.

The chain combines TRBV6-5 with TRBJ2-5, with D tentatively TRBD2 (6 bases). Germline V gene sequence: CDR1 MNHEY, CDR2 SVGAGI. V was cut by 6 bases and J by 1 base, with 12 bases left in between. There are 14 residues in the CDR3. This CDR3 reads CASRMGGRQETQYF. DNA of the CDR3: TGTGCCAGCAGGATGGGAGGTCGCCAAGAGACCCAGTACTTC.

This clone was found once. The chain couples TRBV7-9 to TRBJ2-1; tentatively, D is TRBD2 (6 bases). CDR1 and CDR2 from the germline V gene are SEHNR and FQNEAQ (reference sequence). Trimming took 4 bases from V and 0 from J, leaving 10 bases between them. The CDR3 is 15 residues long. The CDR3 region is CASSYRGLSYNEQFF. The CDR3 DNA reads TGTGCCAGCAGCTACCGGGGACTCTCCTACAATGAGCAGTTCTTC.

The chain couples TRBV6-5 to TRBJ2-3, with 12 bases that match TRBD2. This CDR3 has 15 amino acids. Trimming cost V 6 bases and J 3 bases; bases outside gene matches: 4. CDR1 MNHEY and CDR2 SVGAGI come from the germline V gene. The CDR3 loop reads CASRLAGGPTDTQYF. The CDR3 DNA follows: TGTGCCAGCAGGCTAGCGGGAGGGCCTACAGATACGCAGTATTTT.

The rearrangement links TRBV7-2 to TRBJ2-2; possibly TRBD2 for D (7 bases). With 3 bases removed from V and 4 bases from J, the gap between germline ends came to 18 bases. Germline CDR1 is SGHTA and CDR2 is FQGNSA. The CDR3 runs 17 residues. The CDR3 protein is CASSFLRGGRGTGELFF. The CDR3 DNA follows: TGTGCCAGCAGCTTTCTCAGGGGCGGGAGAGGCACCGGGGAGCTGTTTTTT.

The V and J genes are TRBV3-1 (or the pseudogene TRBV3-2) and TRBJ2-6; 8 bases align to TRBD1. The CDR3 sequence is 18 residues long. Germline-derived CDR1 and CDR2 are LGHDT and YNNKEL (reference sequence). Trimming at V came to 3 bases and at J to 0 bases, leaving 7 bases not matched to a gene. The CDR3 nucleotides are TGTGCCAGCAGCCACCCAGGACAGGGATTCTCTGGGGCCAACGTCCTGACTTTC. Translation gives CASSHPGQGFSGANVLTF.

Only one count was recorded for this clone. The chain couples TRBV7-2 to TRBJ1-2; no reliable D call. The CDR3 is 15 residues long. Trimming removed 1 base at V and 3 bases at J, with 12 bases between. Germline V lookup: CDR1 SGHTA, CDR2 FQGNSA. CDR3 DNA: TGTGCCAGCAGCTTAGATCCTTCCAGGCACTATGGCTACACCTTC. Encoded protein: CASSLDPSRHYGYTF.

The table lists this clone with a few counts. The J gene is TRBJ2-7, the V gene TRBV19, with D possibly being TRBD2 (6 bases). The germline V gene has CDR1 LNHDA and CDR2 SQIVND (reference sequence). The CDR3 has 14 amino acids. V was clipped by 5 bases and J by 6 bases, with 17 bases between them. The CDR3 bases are TGTGCCAGTAGTGCGGGACTCCCCGGCGGCGAGCAGTACTTC. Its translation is CASSAGLPGGEQYF. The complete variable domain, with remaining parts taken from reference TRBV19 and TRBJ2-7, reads DGGITQSPKYLFRKEGQNVTLSCEQNLNHDAMYWYRQDPGQGLRLIYYSQIVNDFQKGDIAEGYSVSREKKESFPLTVTSAQKNPTAFYLCASSAGLPGGEQYFGPGTRLTVT.

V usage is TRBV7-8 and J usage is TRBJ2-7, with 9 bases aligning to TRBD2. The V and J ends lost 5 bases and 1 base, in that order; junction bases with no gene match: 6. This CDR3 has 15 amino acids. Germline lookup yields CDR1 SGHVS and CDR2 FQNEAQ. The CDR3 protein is CASSGTSGPSYEQYF. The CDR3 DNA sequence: TGTGCCAGCAGCGGCACTAGCGGGCCATCCTACGAGCAGTACTTC. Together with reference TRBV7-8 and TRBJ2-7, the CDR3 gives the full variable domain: GAGVSQSPRYKVAKRGQDVALRCDPISGHVSLFWYQQALGQGPEFLTYFQNEAQLDKSGLPSDRFFAERPEGSVSTLKIQRTQQEDSAVYLCASSGTSGPSYEQYFGPGTRLTVT.

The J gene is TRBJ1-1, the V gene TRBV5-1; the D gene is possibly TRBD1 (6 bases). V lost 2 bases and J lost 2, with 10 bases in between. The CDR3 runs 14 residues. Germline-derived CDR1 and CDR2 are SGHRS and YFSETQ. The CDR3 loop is CASSLGTLNTEAFF. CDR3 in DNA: TGCGCCAGCAGCTTAGGGACACTTAACACTGAAGCTTTCTTT.

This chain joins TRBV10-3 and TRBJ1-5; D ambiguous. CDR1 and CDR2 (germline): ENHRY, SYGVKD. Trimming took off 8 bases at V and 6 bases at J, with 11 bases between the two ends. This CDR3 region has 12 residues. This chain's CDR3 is CAIQREGQPQHF. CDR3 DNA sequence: TGTGCCATCCAGAGGGAGGGTCAGCCCCAGCATTTT.

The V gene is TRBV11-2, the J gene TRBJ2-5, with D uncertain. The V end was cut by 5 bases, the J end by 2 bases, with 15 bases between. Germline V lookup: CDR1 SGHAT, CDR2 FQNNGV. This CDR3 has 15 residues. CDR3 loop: CASSPRGHSQETQYF. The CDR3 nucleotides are TGTGCCAGCAGCCCTAGAGGTCACTCTCAAGAGACCCAGTACTTC.

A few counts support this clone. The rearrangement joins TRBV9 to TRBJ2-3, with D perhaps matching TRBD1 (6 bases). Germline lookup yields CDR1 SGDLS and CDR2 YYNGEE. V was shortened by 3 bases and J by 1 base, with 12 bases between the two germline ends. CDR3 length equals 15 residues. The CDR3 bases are TGTGCCAGCAGCGCCTGGGGGCGAGGCACAGATACGCAGTATTTT. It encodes CASSAWGRGTDTQYF.

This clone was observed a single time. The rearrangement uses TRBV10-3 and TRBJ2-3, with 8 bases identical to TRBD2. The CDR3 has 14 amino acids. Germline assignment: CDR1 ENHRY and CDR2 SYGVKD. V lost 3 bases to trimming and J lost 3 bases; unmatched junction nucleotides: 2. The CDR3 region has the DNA TGTGCCATCAGTGATAGCGGGACTACAGATACGCAGTATTTT. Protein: CAISDSGTTDTQYF.

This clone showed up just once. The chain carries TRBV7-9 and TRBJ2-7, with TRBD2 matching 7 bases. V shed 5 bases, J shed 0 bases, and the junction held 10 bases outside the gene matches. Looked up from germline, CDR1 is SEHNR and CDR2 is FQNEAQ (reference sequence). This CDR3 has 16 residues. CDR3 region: CASSPGGGKSSYEQYF. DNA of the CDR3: TGTGCCAGCAGCCCCGGCGGGGGAAAGAGCTCCTACGAGCAGTACTTC.

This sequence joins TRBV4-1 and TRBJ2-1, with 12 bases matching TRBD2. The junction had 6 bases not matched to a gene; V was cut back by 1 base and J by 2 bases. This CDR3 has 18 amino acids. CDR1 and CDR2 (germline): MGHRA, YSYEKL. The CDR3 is CASSQVASGGGPYNEQFF. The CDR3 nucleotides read TGCGCCAGCAGCCAAGTGGCTAGCGGGGGGGGACCCTACAATGAGCAGTTCTTC.

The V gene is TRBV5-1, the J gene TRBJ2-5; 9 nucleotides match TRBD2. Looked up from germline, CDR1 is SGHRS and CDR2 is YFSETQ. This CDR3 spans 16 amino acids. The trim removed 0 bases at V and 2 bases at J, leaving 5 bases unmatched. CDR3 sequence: CASSLDPAGGQETQYF. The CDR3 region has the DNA TGCGCCAGCAGCTTGGATCCAGCGGGAGGACAAGAGACCCAGTACTTC.

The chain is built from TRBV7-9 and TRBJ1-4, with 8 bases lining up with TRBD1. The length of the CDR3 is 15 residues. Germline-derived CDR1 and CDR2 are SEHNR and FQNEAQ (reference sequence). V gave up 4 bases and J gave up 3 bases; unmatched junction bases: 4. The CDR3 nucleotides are TGTGCCAGCAGCTCAGGACAGGGCTCTAATGAAAAACTGTTTTTT. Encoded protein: CASSSGQGSNEKLFF. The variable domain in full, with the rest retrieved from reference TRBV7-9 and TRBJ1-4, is DTGVSQNPRHKITKRGQNVTFRCDPISEHNRLYWYRQTLGQGPEFLTYFQNEAQLEKSRLLSDRFSAERPKGSFSTLEIQRTEQGDSAMYLCASSSGQGSNEKLFFGSGTQLSVL.

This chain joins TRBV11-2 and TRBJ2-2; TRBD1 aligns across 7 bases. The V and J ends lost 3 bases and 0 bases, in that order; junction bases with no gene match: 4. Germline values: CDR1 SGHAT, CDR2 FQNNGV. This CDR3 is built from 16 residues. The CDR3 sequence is CASSFSRGTNTGELFF. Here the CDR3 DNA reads TGTGCCAGCAGCTTTTCCAGGGGGACGAACACCGGGGAGCTGTTTTTT.

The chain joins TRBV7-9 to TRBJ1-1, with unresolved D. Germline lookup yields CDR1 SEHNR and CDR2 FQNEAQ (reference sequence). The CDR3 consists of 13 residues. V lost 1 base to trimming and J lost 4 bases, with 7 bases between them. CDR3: CASSLGLSTEAFF. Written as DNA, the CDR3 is TGTGCCAGCAGCTTAGGTCTGAGCACTGAAGCTTTCTTT.

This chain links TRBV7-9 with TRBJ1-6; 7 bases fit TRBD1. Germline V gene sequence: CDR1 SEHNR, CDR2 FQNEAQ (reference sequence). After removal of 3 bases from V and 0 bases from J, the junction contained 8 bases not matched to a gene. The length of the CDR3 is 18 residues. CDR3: CASSLNRGVSSYNSPLHF. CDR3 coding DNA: TGTGCCAGCAGCTTGAACAGGGGAGTTAGCTCCTATAATTCACCCCTCCACTTT.

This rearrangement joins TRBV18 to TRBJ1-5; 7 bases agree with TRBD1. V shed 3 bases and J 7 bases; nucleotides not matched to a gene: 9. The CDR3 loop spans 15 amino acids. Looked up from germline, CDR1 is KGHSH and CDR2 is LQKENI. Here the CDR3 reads CASSPLGQQGQPQHF. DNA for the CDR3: TGTGCCAGCTCACCCCTGGGACAGCAAGGACAGCCCCAGCATTTT.

Written as DNA, the CDR3 is TGTGCCAGCTCACCAGGGCAGGGGGCCTCTGGAAACACCATATATTTT. It translates to CASSPGQGASGNTIYF. The J gene is TRBJ1-3, the V gene TRBV18; TRBD1 aligns across 8 bases. This CDR3 contains 16 residues. Germline CDR1 KGHSH, CDR2 LQKENI. With 2 bases clipped from V and 0 bases from J, the junction kept 3 bases outside the gene matches.

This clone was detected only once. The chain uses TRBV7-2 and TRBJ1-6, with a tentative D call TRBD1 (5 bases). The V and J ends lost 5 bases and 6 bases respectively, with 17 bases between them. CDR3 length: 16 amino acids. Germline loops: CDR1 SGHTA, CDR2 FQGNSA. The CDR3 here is CASSLLQDSLNSPLHF. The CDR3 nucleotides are TGTGCCAGCAGCCTTTTACAAGACAGTCTTAATTCACCCCTCCACTTT.